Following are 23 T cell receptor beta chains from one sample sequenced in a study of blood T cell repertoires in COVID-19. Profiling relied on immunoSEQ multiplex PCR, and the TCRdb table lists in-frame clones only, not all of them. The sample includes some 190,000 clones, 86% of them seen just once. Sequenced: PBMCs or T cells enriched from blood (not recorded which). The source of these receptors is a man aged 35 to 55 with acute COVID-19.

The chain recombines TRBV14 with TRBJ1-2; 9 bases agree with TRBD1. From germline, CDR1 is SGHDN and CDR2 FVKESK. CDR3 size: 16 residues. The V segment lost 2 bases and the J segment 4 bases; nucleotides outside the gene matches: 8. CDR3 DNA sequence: TGTGCCAGCAGCCAAAAGCCGGGACAGGGAAGCTATGGCTACACCTTC. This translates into CASSQKPGQGSYGYTF.

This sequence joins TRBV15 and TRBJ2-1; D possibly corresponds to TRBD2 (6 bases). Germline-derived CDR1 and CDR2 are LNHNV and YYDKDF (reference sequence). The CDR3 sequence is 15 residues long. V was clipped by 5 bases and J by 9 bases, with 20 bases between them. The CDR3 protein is CATSGLSSAGSEQFF. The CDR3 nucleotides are TGTGCCACCAGCGGCCTTTCCTCGGCGGGATCTGAGCAGTTCTTC.

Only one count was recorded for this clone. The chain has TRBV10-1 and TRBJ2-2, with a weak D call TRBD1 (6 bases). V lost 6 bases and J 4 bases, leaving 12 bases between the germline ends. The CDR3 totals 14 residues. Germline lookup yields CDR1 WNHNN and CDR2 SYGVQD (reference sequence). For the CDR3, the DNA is TGCGCCAGCAGCCCGGGACACAGCACCGGGGAGCTGTTTTTT. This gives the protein CASSPGHSTGELFF.

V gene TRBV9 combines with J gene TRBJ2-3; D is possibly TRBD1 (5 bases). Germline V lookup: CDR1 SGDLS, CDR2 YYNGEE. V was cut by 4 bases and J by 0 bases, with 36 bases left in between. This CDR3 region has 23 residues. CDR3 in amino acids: CASSSPLSAASRVGPPSTDTQYF. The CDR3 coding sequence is TGTGCCAGCAGCTCACCATTATCCGCCGCGAGCAGGGTGGGGCCTCCTAGCACAGATACGCAGTATTTT.

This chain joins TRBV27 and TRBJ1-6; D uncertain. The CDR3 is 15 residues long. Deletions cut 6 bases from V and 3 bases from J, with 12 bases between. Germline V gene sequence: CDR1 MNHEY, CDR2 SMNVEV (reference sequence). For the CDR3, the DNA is TGTGCCAGCAGACTTTCGGGAAGCTATAATTCACCCCTCCACTTT. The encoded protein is CASRLSGSYNSPLHF.

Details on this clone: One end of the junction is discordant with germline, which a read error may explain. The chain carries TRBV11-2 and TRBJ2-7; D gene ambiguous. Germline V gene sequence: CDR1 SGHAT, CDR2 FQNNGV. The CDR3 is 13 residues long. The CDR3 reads CASSLEVSNRQYF. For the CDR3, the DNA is TGTGCCAGCAGCCTAGAGGTCTCTAACCGGCAGTACTTC.

The CDR3 region is CASSPGQGSSRHEQYF. The DNA for the CDR3 is TGTGCCAGCAGTCCGGGACAGGGGTCTAGTCGGCACGAGCAGTACTTC. This chain connects TRBV2 to TRBJ2-7, with TRBD1 identical over 10 bases. The CDR3 totals 16 residues. V shed 5 bases, J shed 5 bases, and the junction held 12 bases outside the gene matches. Germline V gives CDR1 SNHLY, CDR2 FYNNEI.

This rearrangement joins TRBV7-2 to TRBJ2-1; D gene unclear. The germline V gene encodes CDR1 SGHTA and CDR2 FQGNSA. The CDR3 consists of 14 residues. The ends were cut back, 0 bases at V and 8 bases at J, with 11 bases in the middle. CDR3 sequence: CASSLAVFPHEQFF. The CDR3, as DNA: TGTGCCAGCAGCTTAGCTGTATTCCCCCATGAGCAGTTCTTC.

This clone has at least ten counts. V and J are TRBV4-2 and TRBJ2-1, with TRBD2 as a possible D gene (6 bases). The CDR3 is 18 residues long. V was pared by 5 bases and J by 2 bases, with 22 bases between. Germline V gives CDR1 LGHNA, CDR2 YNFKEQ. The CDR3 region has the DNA TGTGCCAGCAGCAAAATGCCGGACTACCAGCCCCCCTACAATGAGCAGTTCTTC. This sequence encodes CASSKMPDYQPPYNEQFF.

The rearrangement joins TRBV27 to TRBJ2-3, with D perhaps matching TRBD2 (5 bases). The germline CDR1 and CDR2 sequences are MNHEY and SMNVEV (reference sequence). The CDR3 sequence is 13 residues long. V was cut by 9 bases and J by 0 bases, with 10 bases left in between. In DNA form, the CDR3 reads TGTGCCAGGACCCTAGCTAGCACAGATACGCAGTATTTT. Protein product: CARTLASTDTQYF.

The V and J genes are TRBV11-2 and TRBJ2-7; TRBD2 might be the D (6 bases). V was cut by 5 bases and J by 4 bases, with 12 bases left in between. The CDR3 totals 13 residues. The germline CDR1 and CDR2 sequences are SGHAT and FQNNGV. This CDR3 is CASSRGNFYEQYF. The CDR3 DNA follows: TGTGCCAGCAGCCGGGGGAACTTTTACGAGCAGTACTTC.

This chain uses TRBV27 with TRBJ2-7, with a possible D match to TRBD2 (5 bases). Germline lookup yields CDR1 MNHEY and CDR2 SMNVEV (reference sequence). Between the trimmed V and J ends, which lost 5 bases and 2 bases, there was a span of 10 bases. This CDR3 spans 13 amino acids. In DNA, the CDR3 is TGTGCCAGCAGTCGGCCCGGGGCCTACGAGCAGTACTTC. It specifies CASSRPGAYEQYF.

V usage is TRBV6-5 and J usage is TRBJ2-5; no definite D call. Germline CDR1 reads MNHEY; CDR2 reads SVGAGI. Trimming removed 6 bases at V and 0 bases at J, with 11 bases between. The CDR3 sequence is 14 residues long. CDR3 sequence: CASSLLSNQETQYF. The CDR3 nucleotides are TGTGCCAGCAGCCTTTTGTCTAACCAAGAGACCCAGTACTTC.

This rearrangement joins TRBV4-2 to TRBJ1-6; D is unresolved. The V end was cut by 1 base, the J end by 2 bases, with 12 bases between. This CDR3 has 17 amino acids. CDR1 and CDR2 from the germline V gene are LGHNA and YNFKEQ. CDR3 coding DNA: TGTGCCAGCAGCCAAGCAGGAGGAGTCGCCTATAATTCACCCCTCCACTTT. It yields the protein CASSQAGGVAYNSPLHF.

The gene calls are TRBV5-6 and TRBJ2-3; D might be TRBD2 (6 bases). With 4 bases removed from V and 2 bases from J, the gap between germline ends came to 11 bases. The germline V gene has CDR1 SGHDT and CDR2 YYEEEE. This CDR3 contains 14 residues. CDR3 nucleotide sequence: TGTGCCAGCAGCCTTCGACTAGACACAGATACGCAGTATTTT. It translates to CASSLRLDTDTQYF.

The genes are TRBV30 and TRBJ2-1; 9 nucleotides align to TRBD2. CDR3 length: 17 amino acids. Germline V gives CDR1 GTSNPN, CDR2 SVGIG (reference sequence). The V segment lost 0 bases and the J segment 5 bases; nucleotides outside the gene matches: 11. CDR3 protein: CAWSVRVAGDGNNEQFF. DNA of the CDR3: TGTGCCTGGAGTGTTCGGGTAGCGGGGGACGGGAACAATGAGCAGTTCTTC.

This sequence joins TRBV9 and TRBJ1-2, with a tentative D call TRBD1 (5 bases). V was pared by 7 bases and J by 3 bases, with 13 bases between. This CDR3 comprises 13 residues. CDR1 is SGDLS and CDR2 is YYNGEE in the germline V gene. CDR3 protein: CASQKGPDYGYTF. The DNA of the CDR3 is TGTGCCAGCCAAAAGGGGCCGGACTATGGCTACACCTTC. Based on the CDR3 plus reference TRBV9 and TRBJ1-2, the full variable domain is DSGVTQTPKHLITATGQRVTLRCSPRSGDLSVYWYQQSLDQGLQFLIQYYNGEERAKGNILERFSAQQFPDLHSELNLSSLELGDSALYFCASQKGPDYGYTFGSGTRLTVV.

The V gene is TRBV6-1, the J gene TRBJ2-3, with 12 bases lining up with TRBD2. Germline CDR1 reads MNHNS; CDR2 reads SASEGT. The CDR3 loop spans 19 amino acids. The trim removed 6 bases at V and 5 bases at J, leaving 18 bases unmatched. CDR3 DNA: TGTGCCAGCAGGGAACCAGGACTAGCGGGATCGATTTCTGGAGATACGCAGTATTTT. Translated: CASREPGLAGSISGDTQYF.

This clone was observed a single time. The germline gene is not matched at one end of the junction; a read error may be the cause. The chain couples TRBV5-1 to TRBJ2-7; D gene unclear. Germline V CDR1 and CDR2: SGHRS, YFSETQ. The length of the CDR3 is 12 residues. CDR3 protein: CASSLDGYGQYF. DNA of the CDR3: TGCGCCAGCAGCTTGGATGGTTACGGGCAGTACTTC.

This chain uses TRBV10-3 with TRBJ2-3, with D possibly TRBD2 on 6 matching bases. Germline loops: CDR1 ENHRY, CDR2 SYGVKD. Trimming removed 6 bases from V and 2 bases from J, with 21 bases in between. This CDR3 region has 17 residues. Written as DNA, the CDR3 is TGTGCCATCAGCGAATCTCCAGGCCGACTAGACACAGATACGCAGTATTTT. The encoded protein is CAISESPGRLDTDTQYF.

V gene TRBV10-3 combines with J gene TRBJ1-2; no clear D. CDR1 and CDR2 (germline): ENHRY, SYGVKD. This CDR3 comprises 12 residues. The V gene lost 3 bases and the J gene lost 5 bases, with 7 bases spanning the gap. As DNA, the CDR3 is TGTGCCATCAGTGACCAGGCGTATGGCTACACCTTC. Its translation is CAISDQAYGYTF.

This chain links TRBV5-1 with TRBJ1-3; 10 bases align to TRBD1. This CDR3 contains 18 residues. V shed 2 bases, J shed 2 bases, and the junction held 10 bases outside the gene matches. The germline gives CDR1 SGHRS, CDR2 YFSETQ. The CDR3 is CASSFTPGQGSTGNTIYF. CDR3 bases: TGCGCCAGCAGCTTCACCCCGGGACAGGGGTCTACTGGAAACACCATATATTTT.

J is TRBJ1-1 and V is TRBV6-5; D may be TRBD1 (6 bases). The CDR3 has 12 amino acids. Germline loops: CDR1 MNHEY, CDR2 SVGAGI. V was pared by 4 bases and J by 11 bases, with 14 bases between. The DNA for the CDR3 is TGTGCCAGCAGTTCCACGTCAGGGGAGGCTTTCTTT. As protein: CASSSTSGEAFF.